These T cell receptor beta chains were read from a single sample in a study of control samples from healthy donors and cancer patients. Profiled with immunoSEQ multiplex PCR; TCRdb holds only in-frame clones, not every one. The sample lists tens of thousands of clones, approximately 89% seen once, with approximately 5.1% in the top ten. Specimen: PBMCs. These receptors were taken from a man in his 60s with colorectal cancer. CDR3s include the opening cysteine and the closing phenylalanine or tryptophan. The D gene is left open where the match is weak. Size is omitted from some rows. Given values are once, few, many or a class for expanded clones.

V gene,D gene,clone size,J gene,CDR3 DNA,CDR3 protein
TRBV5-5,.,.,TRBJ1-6,TGTGCCAGCAGCTTAAGCGGGCGTTATAATTCACCCCTCCACTTT,CASSLSGRYNSPLHF
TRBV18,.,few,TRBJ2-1,TGTGCCAGCTCACCACAGTCCGCTAACAATGAGCAGTTCTTC,CASSPQSANNEQFF
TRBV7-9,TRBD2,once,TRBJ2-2,TGTGCCAGTCGGACAGCGGGGGGTAACACCGGGGAGCTGTTTTTT,CASRTAGGNTGELFF
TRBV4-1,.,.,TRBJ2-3,TGCGCCAGCAGCCAAGCCCCCTCAGATACGCAGTATTTT,CASSQAPSDTQYF
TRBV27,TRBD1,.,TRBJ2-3,TGTGCCAGCAGTTTATCCCGACAGGGGCGCGCAGATACGCAGTATTTT,CASSLSRQGRADTQYF
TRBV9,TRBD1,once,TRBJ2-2,TGTGCCAGCAGCGTAGAAGGGACAGGGGGCCTGGGGGAGCTGTTTTTT,CASSVEGTGGLGELFF
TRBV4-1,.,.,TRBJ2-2,TGCGCCAGCAGCCAAGTGGGGGGCGGGGAGCTGTTTTTT,CASSQVGGGELFF
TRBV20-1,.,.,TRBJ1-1,TGCAGTGCTAAAGAACAGGTGGAGGCTTTCTTT,CSAKEQVEAFF
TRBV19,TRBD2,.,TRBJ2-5,TGTGCCAGTAGTATGAGACTAGCGGAAGTGGGGGAGACCCAGTACTTC,CASSMRLAEVGETQYF
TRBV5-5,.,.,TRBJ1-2,TGTGCCAGCAGCTTGGACAGGGTGCCCCTTAACTATGGCTACACCTTC,CASSLDRVPLNYGYTF
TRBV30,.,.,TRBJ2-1,TGTGCCTGGAGTGGGATCTTGACAGGACAATATTACAATGAGCAGTTCTTC,CAWSGILTGQYYNEQFF